One T cell receptor beta chain is described in this entry. Antigen: not known. This specimen belongs to a study of cytomegalovirus exposure and HLA in healthy donors. Regarding the study as a whole: The authors later found TCR association rates varying by HLA locus, with DRB1 most and HLA-C fewest. Under in vitro conditions, three CMV-associated chains were confirmed as specific for CMV antigens. As a later analysis showed, a missense DCLRE1C variant was linked to trimming of TCR beta V- and J-genes.

Vbeta (60) and Jbeta (13) primers were used in the PCR. TCRdb's table, derived via immunoSEQ multiplex PCR, lists solely in-frame clones and lacks some. The data hold some 130,000 clones, with approximately 80% observed a single time. The CDR3 length is 13 residues. The J segment lost 6 bases and the V segment lost 4 bases, leaving 7 bases of the junction unmatched. Germline-derived CDR1 and CDR2 are SGDLS and YYNGEE. This clonotype was sampled from a male donor in good health and CMV-seropositive. The source material was PBMCs. V usage is TRBV9 and J usage is TRBJ2-7; 7 bases align to TRBD1. The CDR3 loop reads CASSPTTGSEQYF. The CDR3 DNA is TGTGCCAGCAGCCCAACGACAGGGTCCGAGCAGTACTTC. Based on the CDR3 plus reference TRBV9 and TRBJ2-7, the full variable domain is DSGVTQTPKHLITATGQRVTLRCSPRSGDLSVYWYQQSLDQGLQFLIQYYNGEERAKGNILERFSAQQFPDLHSELNLSSLELGDSALYFCASSPTTGSEQYFGPGTRLTVT.